Following are 5 T cell receptor beta chains from one sample sequenced in a study of blood T cells in healthy people across ages. Primers used in a second PCR of roughly 6 to 11 cycles were a sample-barcoded 5' primer and a J-beta primer mix. From the 5' RACE reads, TCRdb called clonotypes with MiXCR, one entry per CDR3 protein. Seen here are around 650,000 distinct CDR3 sequences, 32% observed once, and the top ten hold about 16%. Sequenced: blood. The source is an elderly woman in good health.

This clonotype was seen a few times. The chain combines TRBV15 with TRBJ2-7; D gene ambiguous. CDR3 length equals 15 residues. Germline V gene sequence: CDR1 LNHNV, CDR2 YYDKDF (reference sequence). The V end was cut by 0 bases, the J end by 1 base, with 10 bases between. The DNA for the CDR3 is TGTGCCACCAGCAGAGATCTCGGCGGATCCTACGAGCAGTACTTC. As protein: CATSRDLGGSYEQYF.

The chain carries TRBV2 and TRBJ2-5; D gene uncertain. V dropped 2 bases and J dropped 5 bases, with 9 bases sitting between them. Germline values: CDR1 SNHLY, CDR2 FYNNEI. The CDR3 length is 13 residues. The CDR3 sequence is CASSELEGETQYF. Written as DNA, the CDR3 is TGTGCCAGCAGTGAACTAGAAGGGGAGACCCAGTACTTC.

The V gene is TRBV10-3, the J gene TRBJ1-2; TRBD1 agrees at 10 bases. The CDR3 length is 15 residues. The germline V gene has CDR1 ENHRY and CDR2 SYGVKD. V was pared by 6 bases and J by 6 bases, with 10 bases of the junction left unmatched. The CDR3 sequence is CAISATTGTGDGYTF. For the CDR3, the DNA is TGTGCCATCAGCGCTACTACCGGGACAGGGGATGGCTACACCTTC.

This clonotype was observed a handful of times. A single base separates this from a much larger clone, so it may be a read error. The chain links TRBV7-7 to TRBJ2-7; 9 bases fit TRBD1. This CDR3 has 16 amino acids. Trimming took 5 bases from V and 7 from J; bases not matched to a gene: 15. Germline V gene data show CDR1 as SSHAT and CDR2 as FNYEAQ (reference sequence). Written as DNA, the CDR3 is TGTGCCAGCAGCCTCACCCCACAGGGGGCCTACAATGAGCAGTACTTC. Protein: CASSLTPQGAYNEQYF.

This clonotype was seen ten or more times. This rearrangement joins TRBV9 to TRBJ2-3, with 8 positions matching TRBD2. The germline CDR1 and CDR2 sequences are SGDLS and YYNGEE. V lost 2 bases, J lost 4 bases, and 15 bases stayed unmatched. CDR3 length: 18 residues. The CDR3 DNA reads as TGTGCCAGCAGCGTCCGGGGGAATAGCGGGGTAGGTGCAGATACGCAGTATTTT. Residues: CASSVRGNSGVGADTQYF.